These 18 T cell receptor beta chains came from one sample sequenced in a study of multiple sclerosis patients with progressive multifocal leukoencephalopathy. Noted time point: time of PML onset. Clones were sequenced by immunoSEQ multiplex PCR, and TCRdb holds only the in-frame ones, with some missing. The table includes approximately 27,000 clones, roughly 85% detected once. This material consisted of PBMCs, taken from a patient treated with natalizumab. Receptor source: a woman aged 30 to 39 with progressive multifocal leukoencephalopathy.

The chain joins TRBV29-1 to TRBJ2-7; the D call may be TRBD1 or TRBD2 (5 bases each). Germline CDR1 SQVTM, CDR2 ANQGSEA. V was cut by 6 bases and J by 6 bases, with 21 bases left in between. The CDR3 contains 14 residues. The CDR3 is CSVRSGTHTFEQYF. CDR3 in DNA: TGCAGCGTCCGATCCGGGACCCATACATTCGAGCAGTACTTC.

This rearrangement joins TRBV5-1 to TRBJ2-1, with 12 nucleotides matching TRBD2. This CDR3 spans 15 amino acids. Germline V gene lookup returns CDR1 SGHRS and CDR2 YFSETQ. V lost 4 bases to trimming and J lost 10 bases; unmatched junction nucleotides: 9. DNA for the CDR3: TGCGCCAGCAGCATGACTAGCGGGGGACCCGGGGAGCAGTTCTTC. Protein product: CASSMTSGGPGEQFF.

The CDR3 spells CASSYSSENQPQHF. The CDR3 nucleotides read TGTGCCAGCAGTTACTCCTCCGAAAATCAGCCCCAGCATTTT. The chain recombines TRBV11-2 with TRBJ1-5; D ambiguous. Trimming removed 6 bases from V and 4 bases from J, with 13 bases in between. This CDR3 comprises 14 residues. The germline CDR1 and CDR2 sequences are SGHAT and FQNNGV.

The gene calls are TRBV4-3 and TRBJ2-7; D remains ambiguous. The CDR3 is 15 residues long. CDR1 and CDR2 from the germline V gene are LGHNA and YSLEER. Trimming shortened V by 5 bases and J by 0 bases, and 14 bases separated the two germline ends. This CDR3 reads CASSCLLRASYEQYF. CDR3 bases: TGCGCCAGCAGCTGCCTTCTCCGGGCCTCCTACGAGCAGTACTTC.

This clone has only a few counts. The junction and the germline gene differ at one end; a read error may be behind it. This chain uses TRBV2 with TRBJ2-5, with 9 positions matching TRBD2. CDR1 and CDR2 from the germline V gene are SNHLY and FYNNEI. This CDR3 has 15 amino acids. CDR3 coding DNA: TGTGCCAGCAGGGAAGCGGGGGGTTATCAAGAGACCCAGTACTTC. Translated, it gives CASREAGGYQETQYF.

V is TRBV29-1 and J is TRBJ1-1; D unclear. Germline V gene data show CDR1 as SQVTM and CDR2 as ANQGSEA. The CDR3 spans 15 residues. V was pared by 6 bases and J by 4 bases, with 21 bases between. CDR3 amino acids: CSVPSRRYTGTEAFF. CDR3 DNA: TGCAGCGTGCCCAGTCGTCGGTACACGGGCACTGAAGCTTTCTTT.

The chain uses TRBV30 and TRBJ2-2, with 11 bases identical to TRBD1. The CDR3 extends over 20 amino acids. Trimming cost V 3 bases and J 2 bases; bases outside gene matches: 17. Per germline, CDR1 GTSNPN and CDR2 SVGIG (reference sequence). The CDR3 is CAWSPWTGGSWGLNTGELFF. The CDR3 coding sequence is TGTGCCTGGAGCCCTTGGACAGGGGGCTCTTGGGGGCTAAACACCGGGGAGCTGTTTTTT.

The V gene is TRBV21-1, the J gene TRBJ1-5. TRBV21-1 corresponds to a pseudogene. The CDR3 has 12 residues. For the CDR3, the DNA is TGTGCCAGGGGGGGGCAAGACCAGCCCCAGCATTTT. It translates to CARGGQDQPQHF.

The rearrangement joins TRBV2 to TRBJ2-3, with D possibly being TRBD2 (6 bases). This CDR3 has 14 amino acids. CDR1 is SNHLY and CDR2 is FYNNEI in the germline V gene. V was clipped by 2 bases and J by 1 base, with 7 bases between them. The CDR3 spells CASSEREGTDTQYF. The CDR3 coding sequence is TGTGCCAGCAGTGAAAGGGAGGGCACAGATACGCAGTATTTT.

The CDR3 DNA reads TGTGCCAGCAGCTTGATCCAGGTTCAAAAGCAAAAAGCTTTCTTT. It is translated as CASSLIQVQKQKAFF. V and J are TRBV5-5 and TRBJ1-1; unclear D gene. CDR1 is SGHKS, CDR2 YYEKEE, per germline (reference sequence). Trimming left V 1 base short and J 9 bases short, with 19 bases between. CDR3 size: 15 residues.

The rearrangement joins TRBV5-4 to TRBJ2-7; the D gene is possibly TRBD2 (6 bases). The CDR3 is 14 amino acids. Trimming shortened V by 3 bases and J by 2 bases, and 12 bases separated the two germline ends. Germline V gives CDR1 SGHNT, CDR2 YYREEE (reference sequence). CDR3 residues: CASSWGLGTYEQYF. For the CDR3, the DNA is TGTGCCAGCAGCTGGGGACTGGGGACCTACGAGCAGTACTTC.

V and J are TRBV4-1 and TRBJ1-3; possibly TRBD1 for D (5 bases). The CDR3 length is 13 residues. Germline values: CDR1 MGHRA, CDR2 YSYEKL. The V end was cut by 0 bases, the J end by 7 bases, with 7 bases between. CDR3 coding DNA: TGCGCCAGCAGCCAAGATCCAGGGAACACCATATATTTT. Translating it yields CASSQDPGNTIYF.

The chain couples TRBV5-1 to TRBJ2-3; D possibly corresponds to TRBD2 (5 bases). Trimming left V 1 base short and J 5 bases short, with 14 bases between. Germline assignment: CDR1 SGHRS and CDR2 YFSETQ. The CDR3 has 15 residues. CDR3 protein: CASSLRGPGEDTQYF. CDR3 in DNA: TGCGCCAGCAGCTTGAGAGGGCCTGGGGAAGATACGCAGTATTTT.

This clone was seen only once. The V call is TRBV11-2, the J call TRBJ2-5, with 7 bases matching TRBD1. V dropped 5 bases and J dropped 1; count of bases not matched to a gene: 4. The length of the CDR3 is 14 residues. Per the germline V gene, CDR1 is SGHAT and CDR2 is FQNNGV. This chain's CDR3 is CASSPGDSQETQYF. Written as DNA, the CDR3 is TGTGCCAGCAGCCCAGGGGACAGCCAAGAGACCCAGTACTTC.

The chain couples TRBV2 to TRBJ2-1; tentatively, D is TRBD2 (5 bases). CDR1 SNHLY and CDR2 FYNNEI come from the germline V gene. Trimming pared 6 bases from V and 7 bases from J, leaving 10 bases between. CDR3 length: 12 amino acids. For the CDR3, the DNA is TGTGCCAGCAGCGACCGGGGTAATGAGCAGTTCTTC. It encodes CASSDRGNEQFF.

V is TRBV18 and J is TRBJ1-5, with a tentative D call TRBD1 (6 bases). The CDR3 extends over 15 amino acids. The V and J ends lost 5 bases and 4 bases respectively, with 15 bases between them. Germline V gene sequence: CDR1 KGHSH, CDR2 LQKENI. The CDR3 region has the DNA TGTGCCAGCTCATCTCCCCGGGACAAAAATCAGCCCCAGCATTTT. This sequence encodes CASSSPRDKNQPQHF.

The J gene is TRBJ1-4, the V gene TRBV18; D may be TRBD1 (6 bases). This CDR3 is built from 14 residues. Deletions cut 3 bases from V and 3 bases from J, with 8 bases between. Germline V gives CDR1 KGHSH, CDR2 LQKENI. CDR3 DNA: TGTGCCAGCTCACCGGGGGCAGCTAATGAAAAACTGTTTTTT. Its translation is CASSPGAANEKLFF.

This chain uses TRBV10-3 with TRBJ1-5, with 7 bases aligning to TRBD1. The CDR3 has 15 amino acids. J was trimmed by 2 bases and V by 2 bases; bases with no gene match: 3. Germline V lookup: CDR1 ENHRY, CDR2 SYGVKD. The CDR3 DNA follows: TGTGCCATCAGTGAGAGGCAGGGGGGCAATCAGCCCCAGCATTTT. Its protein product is CAISERQGGNQPQHF.